This T cell receptor (beta chain) was recovered during a study of shared clonotypes between healthy human individuals. Study-level results: Naive subsets typically showed greater estimated richness than memory subsets.

Splitting the CD4+ cells yielded a CD45RA+ naive subset and a CD45RA-negative memory subset. In the authors' methods: Junction-only sequences without quality scores came from ImmunoSEQ, so filtering differed. TCRdb's copy holds only in-frame clones and misses some; the assay was immunoSEQ multiplex PCR. The D gene and trimming were derived from the DNA, and the V and J assignments and clone size from that table. The sample holds around 1.1 million clones; about 80% are singletons and the top ten take 0.89%. To note about this clone: Its antigen is as yet unknown. A junction boundary mismatches the germline segment, possibly from a read error. This sample includes further DNA sequences coding for the same CDR3.

This CDR3 has 17 residues. The germline V gene encodes CDR1 SGHRS and CDR2 YFSETQ. The rearrangement joins TRBV5-1 to TRBJ2-3, with 12 bases fitting TRBD1. Sequencing was done on a sample of memory CD4+ T cells from PBMCs. Subset defined: CD45RA-negative fraction. The receptor was isolated from a man aged 18 to 35 in good health. Some clones in this sample may be carry-over from other donors' samples. The CDR3 loop reads CASSFRGQGADTDTQYF. CDR3 bases: TGCGCCAGCAGCTTTCGGGGACAGGGGGCTGACACAGATACGCAGTACTTT.